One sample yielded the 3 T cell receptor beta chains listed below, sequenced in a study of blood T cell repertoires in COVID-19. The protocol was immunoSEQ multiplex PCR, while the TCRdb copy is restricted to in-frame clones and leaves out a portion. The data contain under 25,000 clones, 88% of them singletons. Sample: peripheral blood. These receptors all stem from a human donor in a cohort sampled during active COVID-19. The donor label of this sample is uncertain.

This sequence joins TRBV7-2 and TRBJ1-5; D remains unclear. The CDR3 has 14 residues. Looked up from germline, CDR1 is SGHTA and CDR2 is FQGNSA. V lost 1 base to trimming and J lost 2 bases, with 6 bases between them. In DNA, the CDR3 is TGTGCCAGCAGCTTAGTATTTCGCAATCAGCCCCAGCATTTT. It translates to CASSLVFRNQPQHF.

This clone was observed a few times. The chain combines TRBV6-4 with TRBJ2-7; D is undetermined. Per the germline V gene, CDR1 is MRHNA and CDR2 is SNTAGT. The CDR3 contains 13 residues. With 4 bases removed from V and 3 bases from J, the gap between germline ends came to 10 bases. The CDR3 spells CASSGDCVYEQYF. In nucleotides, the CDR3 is TGTGCCAGCAGTGGTGACTGCGTCTACGAGCAGTACTTC.

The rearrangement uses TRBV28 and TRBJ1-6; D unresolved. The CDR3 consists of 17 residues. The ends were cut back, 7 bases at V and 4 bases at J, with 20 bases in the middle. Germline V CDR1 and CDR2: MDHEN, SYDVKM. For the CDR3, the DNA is TGTGCCAGCAAAGCGGGCGGCGCGGGGATTTATAATTCACCCCTCCACTTT. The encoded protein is CASKAGGAGIYNSPLHF.